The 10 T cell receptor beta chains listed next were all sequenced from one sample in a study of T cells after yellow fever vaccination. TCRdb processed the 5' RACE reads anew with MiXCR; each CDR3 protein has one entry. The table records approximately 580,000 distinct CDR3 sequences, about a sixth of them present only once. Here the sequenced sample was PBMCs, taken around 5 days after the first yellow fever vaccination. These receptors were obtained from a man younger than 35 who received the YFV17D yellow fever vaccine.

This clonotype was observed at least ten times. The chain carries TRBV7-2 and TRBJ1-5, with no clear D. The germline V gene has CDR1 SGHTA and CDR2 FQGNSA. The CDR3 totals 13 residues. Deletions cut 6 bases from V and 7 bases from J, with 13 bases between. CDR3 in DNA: TGTGCCAGCAGTTTTGACATTTACCAGCCCCAGCATTTT. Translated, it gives CASSFDIYQPQHF.

Here the CDR3 reads CASSQDPGRDYEQYF. CDR3 nucleotides: TGCGCCAGCAGCCAAGATCCAGGGAGAGACTACGAGCAGTACTTC. J is TRBJ2-7 and V is TRBV4-1, with D perhaps being TRBD1 or TRBD2 (5 bases each). Germline V gene data show CDR1 as MGHRA and CDR2 as YSYEKL. This CDR3 comprises 15 residues. The V gene lost 0 bases and the J gene lost 3 bases, with 12 bases spanning the gap.

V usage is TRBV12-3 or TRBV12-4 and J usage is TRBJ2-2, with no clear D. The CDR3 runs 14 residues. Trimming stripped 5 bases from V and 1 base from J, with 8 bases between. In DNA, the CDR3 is TGTGCCAGCAGTATAACATTGAACACCGGGGAGCTGTTTTTT. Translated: CASSITLNTGELFF.

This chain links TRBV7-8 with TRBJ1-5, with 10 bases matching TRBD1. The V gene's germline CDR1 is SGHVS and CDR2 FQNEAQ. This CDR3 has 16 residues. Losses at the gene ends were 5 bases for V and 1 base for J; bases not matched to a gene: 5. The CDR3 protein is CASSPTGGLSNQPQHF. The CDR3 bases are TGTGCCAGCAGCCCGACAGGGGGCTTAAGCAATCAGCCCCAGCATTTT.

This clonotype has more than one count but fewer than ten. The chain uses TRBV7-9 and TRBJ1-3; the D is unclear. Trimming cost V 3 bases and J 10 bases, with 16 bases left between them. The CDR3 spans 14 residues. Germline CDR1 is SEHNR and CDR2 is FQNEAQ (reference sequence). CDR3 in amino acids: CASSFASSWETIYF. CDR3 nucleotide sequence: TGTGCCAGCAGCTTCGCGAGCAGTTGGGAGACCATATATTTT.

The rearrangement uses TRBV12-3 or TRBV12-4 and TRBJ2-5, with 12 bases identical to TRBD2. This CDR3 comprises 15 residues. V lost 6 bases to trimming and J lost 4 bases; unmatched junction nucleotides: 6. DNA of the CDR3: TGTGCCAGCAGCCTACTAGCGGGGGGCGCAGAGACCCAGTACTTC. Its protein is CASSLLAGGAETQYF.

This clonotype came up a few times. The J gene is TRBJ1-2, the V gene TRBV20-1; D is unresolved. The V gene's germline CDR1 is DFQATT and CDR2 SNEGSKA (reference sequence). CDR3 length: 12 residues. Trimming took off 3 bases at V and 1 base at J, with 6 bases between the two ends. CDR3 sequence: CSASGSNYGYTF. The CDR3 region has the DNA TGCAGTGCTAGCGGTAGTAACTATGGCTACACCTTC.

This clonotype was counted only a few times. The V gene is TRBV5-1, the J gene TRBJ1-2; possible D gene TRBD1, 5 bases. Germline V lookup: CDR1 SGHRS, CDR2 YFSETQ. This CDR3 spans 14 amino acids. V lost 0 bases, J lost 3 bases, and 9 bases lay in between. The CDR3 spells CASSLEGTYYGYTF. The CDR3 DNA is TGCGCCAGCAGCTTGGAGGGGACTTACTATGGCTACACCTTC.

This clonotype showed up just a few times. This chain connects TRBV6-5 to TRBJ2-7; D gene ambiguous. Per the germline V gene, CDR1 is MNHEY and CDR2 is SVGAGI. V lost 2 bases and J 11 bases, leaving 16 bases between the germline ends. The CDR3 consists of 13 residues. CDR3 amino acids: CASSYGTTSEEYF. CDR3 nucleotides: TGTGCCAGCAGTTACGGAACCACCTCTGAGGAGTACTTC.

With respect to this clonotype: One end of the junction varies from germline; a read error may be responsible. In DNA, the CDR3 is TGCAGCGTTCAAGAGGGGATGGATCAGCCCCAGCATTTT. This sequence encodes CSVQEGMDQPQHF. The chain joins TRBV29-1 to TRBJ1-5; a weak D match, TRBD1 (5 bases). The germline V gene encodes CDR1 SQVTM and CDR2 ANQGSEA. The CDR3 extends over 13 amino acids. The variable domain in full, with the rest retrieved from reference TRBV29-1 and TRBJ1-5, is SAVISQKPSRDICQRGTSLTIQCQVDSQVTMMFWYRQQPGQSLTLIATANQGSEATYESGFVIDKFPISRPNLTFSTLTVSNMSPEDSSIYLCSVQEGMDQPQHFGDGTRLSIL.